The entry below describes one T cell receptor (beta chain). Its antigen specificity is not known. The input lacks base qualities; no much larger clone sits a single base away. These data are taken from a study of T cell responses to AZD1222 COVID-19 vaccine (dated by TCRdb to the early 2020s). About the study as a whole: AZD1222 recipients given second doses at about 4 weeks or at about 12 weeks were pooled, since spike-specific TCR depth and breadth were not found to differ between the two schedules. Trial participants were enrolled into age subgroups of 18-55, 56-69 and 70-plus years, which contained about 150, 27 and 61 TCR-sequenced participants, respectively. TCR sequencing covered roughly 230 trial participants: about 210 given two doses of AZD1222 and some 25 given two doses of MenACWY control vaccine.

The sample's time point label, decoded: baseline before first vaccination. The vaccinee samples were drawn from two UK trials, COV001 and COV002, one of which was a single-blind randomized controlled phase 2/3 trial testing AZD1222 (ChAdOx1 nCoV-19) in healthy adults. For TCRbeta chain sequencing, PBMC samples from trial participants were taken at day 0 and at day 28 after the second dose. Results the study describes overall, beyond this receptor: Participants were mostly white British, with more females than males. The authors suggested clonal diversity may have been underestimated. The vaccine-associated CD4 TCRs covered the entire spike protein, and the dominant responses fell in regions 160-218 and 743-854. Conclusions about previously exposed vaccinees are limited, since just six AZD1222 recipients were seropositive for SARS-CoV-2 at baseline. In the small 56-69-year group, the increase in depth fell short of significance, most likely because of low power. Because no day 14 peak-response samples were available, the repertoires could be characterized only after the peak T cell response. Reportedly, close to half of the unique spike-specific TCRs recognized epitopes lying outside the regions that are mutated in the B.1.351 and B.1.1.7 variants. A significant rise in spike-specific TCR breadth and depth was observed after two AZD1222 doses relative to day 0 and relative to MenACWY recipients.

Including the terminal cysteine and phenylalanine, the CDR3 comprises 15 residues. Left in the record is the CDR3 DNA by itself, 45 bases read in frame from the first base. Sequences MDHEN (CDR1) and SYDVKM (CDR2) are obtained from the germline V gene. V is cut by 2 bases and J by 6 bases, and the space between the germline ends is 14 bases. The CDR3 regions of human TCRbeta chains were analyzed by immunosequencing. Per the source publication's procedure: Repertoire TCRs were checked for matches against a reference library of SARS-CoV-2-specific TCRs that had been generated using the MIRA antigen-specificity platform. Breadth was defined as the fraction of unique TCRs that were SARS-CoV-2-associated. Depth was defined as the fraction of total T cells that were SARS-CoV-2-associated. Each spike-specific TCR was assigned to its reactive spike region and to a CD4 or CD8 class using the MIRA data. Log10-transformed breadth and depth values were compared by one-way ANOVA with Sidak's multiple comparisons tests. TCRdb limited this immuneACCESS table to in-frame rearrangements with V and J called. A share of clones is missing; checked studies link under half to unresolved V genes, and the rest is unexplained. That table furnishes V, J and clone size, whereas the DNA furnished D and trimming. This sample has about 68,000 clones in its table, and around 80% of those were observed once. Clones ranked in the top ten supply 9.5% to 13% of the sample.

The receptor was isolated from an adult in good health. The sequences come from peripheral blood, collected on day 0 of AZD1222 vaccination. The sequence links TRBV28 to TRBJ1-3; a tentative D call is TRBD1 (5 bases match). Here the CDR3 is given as CASSLPDSLANTIYF. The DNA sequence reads TGTGCCAGCAGTTTACCCGACAGCCTGGCAAACACCATATATTTT.